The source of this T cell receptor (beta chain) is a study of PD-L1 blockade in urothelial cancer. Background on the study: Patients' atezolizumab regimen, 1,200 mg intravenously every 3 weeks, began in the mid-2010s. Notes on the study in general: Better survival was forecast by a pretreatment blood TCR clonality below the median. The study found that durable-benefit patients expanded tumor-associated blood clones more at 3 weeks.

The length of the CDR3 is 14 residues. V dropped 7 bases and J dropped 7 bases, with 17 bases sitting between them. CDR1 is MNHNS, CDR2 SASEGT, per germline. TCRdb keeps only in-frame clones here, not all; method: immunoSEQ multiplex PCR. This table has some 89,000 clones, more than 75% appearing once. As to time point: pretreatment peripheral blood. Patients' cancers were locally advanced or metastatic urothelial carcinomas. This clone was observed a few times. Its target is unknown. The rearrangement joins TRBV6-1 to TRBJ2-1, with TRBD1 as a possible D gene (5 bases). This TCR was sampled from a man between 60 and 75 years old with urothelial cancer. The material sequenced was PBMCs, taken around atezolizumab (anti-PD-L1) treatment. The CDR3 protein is CASMEIKGWNEQFF. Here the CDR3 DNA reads TGTGCCAGCATGGAAATCAAGGGGTGGAATGAGCAGTTCTTC.